Included here is one T cell receptor (beta chain) sequence, with context. This CDR3 contains 15 residues. The V and J ends lost 8 bases and 2 bases respectively, with 17 bases between them. From germline, CDR1 is MDHEN and CDR2 SYDVKM. The data are from a study of PD-L1 blockade in urothelial cancer. TCRdb's table, derived via immunoSEQ multiplex PCR, lists solely in-frame clones and lacks some. Of under 70,000 clones listed, approximately 78% are singletons. Time point of the sample: pretreatment peripheral blood. This receptor was taken from a man aged 65-85 years with urothelial cancer. The sequencing here drew on PBMCs, taken around atezolizumab (anti-PD-L1) treatment. The chain has TRBV28 and TRBJ2-3; no definite D call. In DNA, the CDR3 is TGTGCCAGCTGTCCACTAAGCAGAACCACAGATACGCAGTATTTT. This sequence encodes CASCPLSRTTDTQYF. The full variable domain, completed using reference TRBV28 and TRBJ2-3, is DVKVTQSSRYLVKRTGEKVFLECVQDMDHENMFWYRQDPGLGLRLIYFSYDVKMKEKGDIPEGYSVSREKKERFSLILESASTNQTSMYLCASCPLSRTTDTQYFGPGTRLTVL.